The sequence of this T cell receptor beta chain was determined in a study of Ad26.COV2.S vaccination and SARS-CoV-2 variants. The wider study: Intramuscularly, Ad26.COV2.S was given either once or twice, 56 days apart. Study-level results: The analyses of TCR breadth and depth may have understated the size of total T cell responses. In vaccinated individuals, spike-specific CD8+ and CD4+ T cell responses reportedly displayed substantial breadth.

As for this clone: Its target is unknown.

Treatment specified: around 19 received Ad26.COV2.S at low or high dose, single or two shots; 5 received placebo; per-sample allocation not given. After the first vaccine or placebo injection, samples were drawn on day 63. Germline V lookup: CDR1 LGHNT, CDR2 FRNRAP. V was pared by 10 bases and J by 0 bases, with 6 bases between. The CDR3 length is 12 residues. The assay was immunoSEQ multiplex PCR, and TCRdb's table has in-frame clones only and misses some. The table lists roughly 380,000 clones, roughly 87% of them singletons, with 3.4% in the top ten. V usage is TRBV12-5 and J usage is TRBJ1-4, with unresolved D. This clonotype originated in a person aged 18-65 years who received the Ad26.COV2.S COVID-19 vaccine or a placebo. The sample was peripheral blood, taken in a trial of Ad26.COV2.S vaccine versus placebo. CDR3 coding DNA: TGTGCTAAGAAACCAACTAATGAAAAACTGTTTTTT. It translates to CAKKPTNEKLFF. The whole variable domain, remainder taken from reference TRBV12-5 and TRBJ1-4, is DARVTQTPRHKVTEMGQEVTMRCQPILGHNTVFWYRQTMMQGLELLAYFRNRAPLDDSGMPKDRFSAEMPDATLATLKIQPSEPRDSAVYFCAKKPTNEKLFFGSGTQLSVL.